This T cell receptor beta chain was identified in a study of T-cell reconstitution after alpha-beta-depleted transplantation in children. For TCRbeta, the library was prepared with unique molecular identifiers. TCRdb ran MiXCR on the PCR reads and lists one entry per CDR3 protein. The sample consists of almost 400,000 distinct CDR3 sequences, around 20% of them appearing once. The clonotype comes from a human donor who donated a stem cell graft to a child with acute myeloid leukemia. Specimen: PBMCs from the stem cell graft donor, collected from the stem cell graft.

The CDR3, as DNA: TGTGCCTGGAGTAACCGGGACCTGACCGCGTCAGGGCAGTATTTT. This sequence encodes CAWSNRDLTASGQYF. This chain links TRBV30 with TRBJ2-3; tentatively, D is TRBD1 or TRBD2 (5 bases each). CDR1 and CDR2 (germline): GTSNPN, SVGIG (reference sequence). This CDR3 is built from 15 residues. Trimming removed 2 bases at V and 11 bases at J, with 23 bases between.